These T cell receptor beta chains were read from a single sample in a study of spatial heterogeneity in lung cancer. TCRdb re-called the 5' RACE reads with MiXCR, one entry per CDR3 protein. The sample records a few thousand distinct CDR3 sequences, around 2.3% being singletons. This material consisted of lung tumor tissue, taken at surgery. All receptors derive from a male donor with early-stage non-small cell lung cancer. The CDR3 runs from the conserved cysteine through the conserved F or W. A D gene is named only where the DNA matches it firmly. Clone size is given as how often the clone was seen (once, few, many) or a class if it is expanded.

D gene	clone size	V gene	J gene	CDR3 DNA	CDR3 protein
TRBD2	many	TRBV3-1	TRBJ2-6	TGTGCCAGCAGCCTCCCTAGCGGGGGAGGCTCTGGGGCCAACGTCCTGACTTTC	CASSLPSGGGSGANVLTF
.	medium-sized	TRBV6-6	TRBJ2-5	TGTGCCAGCAGTTACGGGGGTCACGCGGAGACCCAGTACTTC	CASSYGGHAETQYF
.	medium-sized	TRBV10-3	TRBJ2-3	TGTGCCATCAGACCGGACAGTACAGATACGCAGTATTTT	CAIRPDSTDTQYF
.	medium-sized	TRBV13	TRBJ1-4	TGTGCCAGCAGTCGGGAGCAAAATGAAAAACTGTTTTTT	CASSREQNEKLFF
TRBD2	medium-sized	TRBV7-3	TRBJ2-5	TGTGCCAGCAGCCCCCTCGGGCGGGAGTTTGAGACCCAGTACTTC	CASSPLGREFETQYF
TRBD1	large	TRBV3-1	TRBJ1-4	TGTGCCAGCAGCCAAGGGGGACAGGATAATGAAAAACTGTTTTTT	CASSQGGQDNEKLFF
.	medium-sized	TRBV18	TRBJ1-4	TGTGCCAGCTCACCGGTTATAAATGAAAAACTGTTTTTT	CASSPVINEKLFF
.	medium-sized	TRBV5-5	TRBJ2-1	TGTGCCAGCAGCCTAGTGGACAGTTCCTACAATGAGCAGTTCTTC	CASSLVDSSYNEQFF
TRBD1	large	TRBV12-3/TRBV12-4	TRBJ1-6	TGTGCCAGCAGCCTAGAGGGGGACAGAAATAATTCACCCCTCCACTTT	CASSLEGDRNNSPLHF
.	many	TRBV11-3	TRBJ2-1	TGTGCCAGCAGCTCCGGTTACAATGAGCAGTTCTTC	CASSSGYNEQFF
TRBD2	medium-sized	TRBV5-6	TRBJ2-5	TGTGCCAGCAGCTTACTAGCGGGAGTAACGGAGACCCAGTACTTC	CASSLLAGVTETQYF
.	medium-sized	TRBV6-1	TRBJ1-4	TGTGCCAGCAGTGAATCAACTAATGAAAAACTGTTTTTT	CASSESTNEKLFF
TRBD1	medium-sized	TRBV20-1	TRBJ1-5	TGCAGTGCCAACCCATCCGGGACAGGGGGATCTTATAGCAATCAGCCCCAGCATTTT	CSANPSGTGGSYSNQPQHF
.	medium-sized	TRBV6-6	TRBJ2-3	TGTGCCAGCAGTTACAAGAGGGAAGATACGCAGTATTTT	CASSYKREDTQYF
TRBD1	medium-sized	TRBV5-1	TRBJ1-1	TGCGCCAGCGGACAGGGGGCTTATCAGACTGAAGCTTTCTTT	CASGQGAYQTEAFF
TRBD1	many	TRBV9	TRBJ2-1	TGTGCCAGCAGCGTAGACGACAGGGTCAGTGAGCAGTTCTTC	CASSVDDRVSEQFF
.	many	TRBV20-1	TRBJ2-5	TGCAGTGCTAGAGATCCTGTCCGCGGGGCCAGGGAGACCCAGTACTTC	CSARDPVRGARETQYF
.	medium-sized	TRBV10-3	TRBJ1-5	TGTGCCATCAGTGAGGCGACAGGAAATCAGCCCCAGCATTTT	CAISEATGNQPQHF
.	many	TRBV20-1	TRBJ2-1	TGCAGTGCTAAACCTGACCAAAGCTCCTACAATGAGCAGTTCTTC	CSAKPDQSSYNEQFF
TRBD2	medium-sized	TRBV10-3	TRBJ2-1	TGTGCCATCAGTGAGTCGGATAGCGGGGGCGATTACAATGAGCAGTTCTTC	CAISESDSGGDYNEQFF
TRBD1	medium-sized	TRBV27	TRBJ2-7	TGTGCCAGCAGTCGCCAGGGGACAGACACCTACGAGCAGTACTTC	CASSRQGTDTYEQYF
.	few	TRBV12-3/TRBV12-4	TRBJ2-2	TGTGCCAGCACCCCCGTCACCGGGGAGCTGTTTTTT	CASTPVTGELFF
.	medium-sized	TRBV27	TRBJ1-5	TGTGCCAGCAGCAGCGACAGACCCAATCAGCCCCAGCATTTT	CASSSDRPNQPQHF
TRBD1	medium-sized	TRBV29-1	TRBJ2-1	TGCAGCGTCGCAGGGGGCCCCTACAATGAGCAGTTCTTC	CSVAGGPYNEQFF
TRBD1	large	TRBV20-1	TRBJ2-5	TGCAGTGCTACTGGGGGACAGGGAGAGACCCAGTACTTC	CSATGGQGETQYF
.	medium-sized	TRBV5-1	TRBJ2-3	TGCGCCAGCAGCTTGGAAACGGGTAGCACAGATACGCAGTATTTT	CASSLETGSTDTQYF
.	medium-sized	TRBV9	TRBJ2-3	TGTGCCAGCAGCTCTGGACTGCACACAGATACGCAGTATTTT	CASSSGLHTDTQYF
.	medium-sized	TRBV6-1	TRBJ2-6	TGTGCCAGCAGTGAAGTTTATAGTGGCTCTGGGGCCAACGTCCTGACTTTC	CASSEVYSGSGANVLTF
.	medium-sized	TRBV4-1	TRBJ2-1	TGCGCCAGCAGCCAAGGGGTTAGTCAAAATGAGCAGTTCTTC	CASSQGVSQNEQFF
TRBD1	medium-sized	TRBV7-9	TRBJ1-4	TGTGCCAGCAGCCTCCTAGGGGACAGGAATGAAAAACTGTTTTTT	CASSLLGDRNEKLFF
TRBD2	medium-sized	TRBV13	TRBJ2-7	TGTGCCAGCAGCTTAGACAGGCGGGGGGACCACGAGCAGTACTTC	CASSLDRRGDHEQYF
TRBD2	medium-sized	TRBV5-4	TRBJ2-5	TGTGCCAGCAGCTTGGGTAGCGGGAGGCAAGAGACCCAGTACTTC	CASSLGSGRQETQYF
TRBD2	medium-sized	TRBV6-5	TRBJ2-7	TGTGCCAGCACCTCACTCGGGGGGTTGGGTGAGCAGTACTTC	CASTSLGGLGEQYF
TRBD1	medium-sized	TRBV12-3/TRBV12-4	TRBJ2-5	TGTGCCAGCAGCACAGGGGGTCTCAACCAAGAGACCCAGTACTTC	CASSTGGLNQETQYF
TRBD1	many	TRBV7-9	TRBJ1-2	TGTGCCAGCAGCGGGACAGGGGGCCCTTCACGTAACTATGGCTACACCTTC	CASSGTGGPSRNYGYTF
TRBD2	medium-sized	TRBV27	TRBJ2-3	TGTGCCAGCAGTTCCCGACTAGCGGGACCCACAGATACGCAGTATTTT	CASSSRLAGPTDTQYF
.	medium-sized	TRBV19	TRBJ1-2	TGTGCCAGTAGCCTGAGGGTGGACTATGGCTACACCTTC	CASSLRVDYGYTF
.	medium-sized	TRBV7-3	TRBJ1-2	TGTGCCAGCAGCCTCACTGGGGGCACGGCTAACTATGGCTACACCTTC	CASSLTGGTANYGYTF
TRBD1	large	TRBV20-1	TRBJ2-5	TGCAGTGCTAGATCCCCGGGACAGTGCCAAGAGACCCAGTACTTC	CSARSPGQCQETQYF
.	many	TRBV20-1	TRBJ2-5	TGCAGTGCTCTCCCCGACGGGTACCAAGAGACCCAGTACTTC	CSALPDGYQETQYF
TRBD1	medium-sized	TRBV7-9	TRBJ1-1	TGTGCCAGCTCCTCATGGGGACAGGGTACTGAAGCTTTCTTT	CASSSWGQGTEAFF
.	medium-sized	TRBV19	TRBJ1-5	TGTGCCAGTAGTACCCCGGGGGGGCCATATAGCAATCAGCCCCAGCATTTT	CASSTPGGPYSNQPQHF
.	medium-sized	TRBV10-3	TRBJ2-3	TGTGCCATCAGTTTACCATCCGCCGATACGCAGTATTTT	CAISLPSADTQYF
TRBD1	medium-sized	TRBV6-1	TRBJ2-4	TGTGCCAGCAACAAACAGGGGAACATTCAGTACTTC	CASNKQGNIQYF
.	large	TRBV6-2/TRBV6-3	TRBJ1-2	TGTGCCAGCAGATTCTCCGGACCTTCTAACTATGGCTACACCTTC	CASRFSGPSNYGYTF
.	medium-sized	TRBV24-1	TRBJ2-3	TGTGCCACCAGTGATTTAGTCGATACGCAGTATTTT	CATSDLVDTQYF
TRBD2	medium-sized	TRBV27	TRBJ2-1	TGTGCCAGCAGTTTTGGTCTAGCGGGCGTCTTTAGCTCCTACAATGAGCAGTTCTTC	CASSFGLAGVFSSYNEQFF
.	medium-sized	TRBV29-1	TRBJ1-5	TGCAGCGTTGGGGGGGGACTCAATCAGCCCCAGCATTTT	CSVGGGLNQPQHF
TRBD2	many	TRBV2	TRBJ2-5	TGTGCCAGCAGGCGGGAGCGCGGAGAGACCCAGTACTTC	CASRRERGETQYF
.	medium-sized	TRBV7-2	TRBJ2-1	TGTGCCAGCAGCTTATGGTCCTTCGGAGCGGATGAGCAGTTCTTC	CASSLWSFGADEQFF
.	medium-sized	TRBV30	TRBJ1-3	TGTGCCTGGAGTGGAAATACCAGGCCAAACACCATATATTTT	CAWSGNTRPNTIYF
.	medium-sized	TRBV6-2/TRBV6-3	TRBJ2-3	TGTGCCAGCAGTTACGATGGGGATACGCAGTATTTT	CASSYDGDTQYF
TRBD2	medium-sized	TRBV20-1	TRBJ2-2	TGCAGTGCTAGAGTTCAGACTAGCGGGAGGCGGAACACCGGGGAGCTGTTTTTT	CSARVQTSGRRNTGELFF